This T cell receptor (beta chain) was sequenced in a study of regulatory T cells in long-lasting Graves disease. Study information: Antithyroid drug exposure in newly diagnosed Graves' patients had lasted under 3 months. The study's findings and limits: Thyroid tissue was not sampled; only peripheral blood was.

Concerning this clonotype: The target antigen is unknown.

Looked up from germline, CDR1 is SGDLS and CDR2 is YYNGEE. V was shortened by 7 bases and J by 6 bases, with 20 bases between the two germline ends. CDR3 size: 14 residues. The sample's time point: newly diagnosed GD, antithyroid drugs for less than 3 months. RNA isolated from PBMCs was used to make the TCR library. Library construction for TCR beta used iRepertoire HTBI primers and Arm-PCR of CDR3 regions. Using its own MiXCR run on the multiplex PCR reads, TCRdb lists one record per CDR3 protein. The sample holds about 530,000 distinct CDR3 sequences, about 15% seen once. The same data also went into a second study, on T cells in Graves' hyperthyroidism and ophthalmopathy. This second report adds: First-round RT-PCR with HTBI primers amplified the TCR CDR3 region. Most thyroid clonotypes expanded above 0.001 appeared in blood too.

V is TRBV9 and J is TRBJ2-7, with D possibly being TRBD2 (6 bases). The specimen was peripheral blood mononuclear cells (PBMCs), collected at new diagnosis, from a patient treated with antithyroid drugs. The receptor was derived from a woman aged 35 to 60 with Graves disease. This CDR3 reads CASSQGDLAPEQYF. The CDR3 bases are TGTGCCAGCTCCCAAGGGGACTTAGCACCCGAGCAGTACTTC.